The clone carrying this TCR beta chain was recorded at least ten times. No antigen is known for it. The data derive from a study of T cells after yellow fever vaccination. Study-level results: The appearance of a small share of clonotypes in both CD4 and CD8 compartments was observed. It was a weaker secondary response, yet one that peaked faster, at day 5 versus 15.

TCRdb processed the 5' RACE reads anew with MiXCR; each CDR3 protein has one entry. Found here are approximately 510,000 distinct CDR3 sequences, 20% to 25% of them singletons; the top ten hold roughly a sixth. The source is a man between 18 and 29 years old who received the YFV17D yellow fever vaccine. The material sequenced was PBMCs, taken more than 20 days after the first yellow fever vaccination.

CDR3 coding DNA: TGTGCCAGCGGCCCCTCCACCGGGGAGCTGTTTTTT. Its protein product is CASGPSTGELFF. The chain has TRBV7-2 and TRBJ2-2; D is unresolved. The length of the CDR3 is 12 residues. Trimming cost V 8 bases and J 4 bases, with 8 bases left between them. Germline CDR1 and CDR2: SGHTA and FQGNSA.